This T cell receptor (beta chain) is from a study of cytomegalovirus exposure and HLA in healthy donors. Study-wide results and limits: Trimming of TCR beta V- and J-genes showed a link, identified in a later analysis, to a missense DCLRE1C variant. In a later analysis, specific HLA alleles were associated with under 20,000 TCR beta sequences at a 0.05 false discovery rate. CMV antigen specificity was confirmed in vitro for a few CMV-associated chains.

Both 60 Vbeta primers and 13 Jbeta primers went into the PCR. Assay used: immunoSEQ multiplex PCR; TCRdb lists only in-frame clones, some missing. This sample yields 150,000 to 200,000 clones, of which around 83% are seen a single time; about 1.5% belongs to the top ten. A remark on this clone: Its antigen remains unidentified.

This cohort consisted of healthy bone marrow donors. V trimming: 4 bases; J trimming: 4 bases; junction bases outside the gene matches: 9. The germline gives CDR1 LGHNA, CDR2 YNFKEQ. The CDR3 covers 17 residues. The sequencing sample was made of PBMCs. The J gene is TRBJ2-2, the V gene TRBV4-2; 10 positions match TRBD2. This TCR was sampled from a young woman in good health and CMV-seronegative. The CDR3 DNA follows: TGTGCCAGCAGCCCTCGAGGACTAGCGGAGCGCACCGGGGAGCTGTTTTTT. Its translation is CASSPRGLAERTGELFF.